This T cell receptor (beta chain) was captured in a study of blood T cell repertoires in COVID-19. Overall study: Whether acute or convalescent, the COVID-19 samples came from the United States, Italy and Spain. T cells, B-cell-depleted T cells, or PBMCs provided the cDNA or gDNA that served as material.

There are 15 residues in the CDR3. Trimming took 5 bases from V and 4 from J, leaving 15 bases between them. CDR1 and CDR2 from the germline V gene are KGHSH and LQKENI. Source study methods: Reference gene primer amplification yielded estimated nucleated cell counts. The data were produced by immunoSEQ multiplex PCR, yet TCRdb's version contains in-frame clones alone and is incomplete. V, J and clone size are taken as reported in that table, and D and trimming were inferred from the DNA itself. The table has about 210,000 clones, roughly 94% seen once. The sample taken for sequencing was peripheral blood. This sequence joins TRBV18 and TRBJ1-3; maybe TRBD1 (5 bases). This clonotype was sampled from a man aged 25 to 45 with acute or convalescent COVID-19. The CDR3 DNA reads as TGTGCCAGCTCAACCTCCCAGGGTGGAGGAAACACCATATATTTT. Protein product: CASSTSQGGGNTIYF.